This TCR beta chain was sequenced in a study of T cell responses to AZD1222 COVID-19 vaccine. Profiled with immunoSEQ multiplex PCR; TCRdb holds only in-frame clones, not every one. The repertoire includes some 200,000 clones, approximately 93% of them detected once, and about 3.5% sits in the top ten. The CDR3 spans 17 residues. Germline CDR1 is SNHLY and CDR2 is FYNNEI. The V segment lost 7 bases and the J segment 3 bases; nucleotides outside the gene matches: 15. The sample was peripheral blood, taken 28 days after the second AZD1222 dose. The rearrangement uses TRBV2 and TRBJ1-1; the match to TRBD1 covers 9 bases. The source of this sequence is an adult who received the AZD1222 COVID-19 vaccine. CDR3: CASKNRDRDERDTEAFF. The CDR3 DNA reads TGTGCCAGCAAAAACCGGGACAGGGATGAGAGGGACACTGAAGCTTTCTTT. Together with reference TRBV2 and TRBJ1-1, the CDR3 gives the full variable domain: EPEVTQTPSHQVTQMGQEVILRCVPISNHLYFYWYRQILGQKVEFLVSFYNNEISEKSEIFDDQFSVERPDGSNFTLKIRSTKLEDSAMYFCASKNRDRDERDTEAFFGQGTRLTVV.